This T cell receptor (beta chain) emerged from a study of regulatory T cells in long-lasting Graves disease. Construction of the TCR beta libraries employed iRepertoire HTBI primers in conjunction with Arm-PCR of CDR3 regions. How the authors handled the data: Identification yielded approximately 67 TRBV and some 15 TRBJ segments across samples. TCRdb used MiXCR to reprocess the multiplex PCR reads, holding one entry per CDR3 protein. In this record, the V and J calls reflect TCRdb's handling and not the investigators' own analysis. The sample lists about 540,000 distinct CDR3 sequences, around an eighth occurring once. Ten or more counts support this clonotype. The sample's time point: newly diagnosed GD, antithyroid drugs for less than 3 months. Scientists built the TCR library using RNA that was extracted from PBMCs. The patients were drawn from one endocrinology department in Xi'an, China. This same sample was also taken into another study, of T cells in Graves' hyperthyroidism and ophthalmopathy. As that report states: An initial round of RT-PCR targeting the TCR CDR3 relied on the HTBI primer set.

The sample consisted of peripheral blood mononuclear cells (PBMCs), taken at new diagnosis, from a patient treated with antithyroid drugs. This TCR was recovered from a man between 25 and 39 years old with Graves disease.

CDR3 loop: CASSPGTVGQTQYF. As DNA, the CDR3 is TGTGCCAGCAGCCCCGGGACAGTTGGACAGACCCAGTACTTC. The chain recombines TRBV11-3 with TRBJ2-5, with TRBD1 matching over 7 bases. Trimming took 5 bases from V and 6 from J; bases not matched to a gene: 9. Germline-derived CDR1 and CDR2 are SGHNT and YENEEA. The CDR3 spans 14 residues.